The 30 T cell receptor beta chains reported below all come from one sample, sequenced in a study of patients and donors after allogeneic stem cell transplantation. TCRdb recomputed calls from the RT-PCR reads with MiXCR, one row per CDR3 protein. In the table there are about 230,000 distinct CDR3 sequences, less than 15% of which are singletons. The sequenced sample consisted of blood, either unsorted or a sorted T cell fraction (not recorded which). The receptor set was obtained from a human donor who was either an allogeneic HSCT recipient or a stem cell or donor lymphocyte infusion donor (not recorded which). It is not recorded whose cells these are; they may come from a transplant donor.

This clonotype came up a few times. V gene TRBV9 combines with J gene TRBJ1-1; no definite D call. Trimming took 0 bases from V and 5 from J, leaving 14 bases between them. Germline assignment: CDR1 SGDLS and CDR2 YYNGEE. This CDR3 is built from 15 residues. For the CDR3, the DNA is TGTGCCAGCAGCGTAGATATGGGGTGGATGACTGAAGCTTTCTTT. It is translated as CASSVDMGWMTEAFF.

In nucleotides, the CDR3 is TGTGCCAGCAGAGCCGGGCCGTTCAACACCGGGGAGCTGTTTTTT. It encodes CASRAGPFNTGELFF. The V call is TRBV2, the J call TRBJ2-2, with D unresolved. This CDR3 is built from 15 residues. CDR1 is SNHLY and CDR2 is FYNNEI in the germline V gene. Trimming removed 6 bases at V and 2 bases at J, with 13 bases between.

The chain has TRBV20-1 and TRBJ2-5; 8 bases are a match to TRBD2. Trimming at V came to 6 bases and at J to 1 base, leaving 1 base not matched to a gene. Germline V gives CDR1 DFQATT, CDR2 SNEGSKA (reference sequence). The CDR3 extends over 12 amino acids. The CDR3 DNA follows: TGCAGTGCCGGGGGGGCCCAAGAGACCCAGTACTTC. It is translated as CSAGGAQETQYF.

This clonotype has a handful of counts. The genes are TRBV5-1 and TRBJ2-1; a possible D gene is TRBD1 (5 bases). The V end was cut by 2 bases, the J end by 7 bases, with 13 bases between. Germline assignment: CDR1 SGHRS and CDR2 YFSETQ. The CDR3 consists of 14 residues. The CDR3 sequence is CASSFPAGSNEQFF. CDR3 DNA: TGCGCCAGCAGCTTTCCGGCAGGGTCGAATGAGCAGTTCTTC. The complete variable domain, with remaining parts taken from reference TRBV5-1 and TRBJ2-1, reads KAGVTQTPRYLIKTRGQQVTLSCSPISGHRSVSWYQQTPGQGLQFLFEYFSETQRNKGNFPGRFSGRQFSNSRSEMNVSTLELGDSALYLCASSFPAGSNEQFFGPGTRLTVL.

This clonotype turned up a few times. Here the CDR3 DNA reads TGTGCCAGCAATCAGGGACAGGGTATTCAAGAGACCCAGTACTTC. It translates to CASNQGQGIQETQYF. The chain uses TRBV7-9 and TRBJ2-5, with TRBD1 matching over 9 bases. Trimming at V came to 7 bases and at J to 2 bases, leaving 8 bases not matched to a gene. The CDR3 is 15 residues long. Germline CDR1 reads SEHNR; CDR2 reads FQNEAQ (reference sequence).

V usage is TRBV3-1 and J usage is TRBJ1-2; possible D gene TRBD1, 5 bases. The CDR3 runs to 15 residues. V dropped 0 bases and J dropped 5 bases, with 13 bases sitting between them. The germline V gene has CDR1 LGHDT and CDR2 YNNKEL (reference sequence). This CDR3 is CASSQDLGTGYGYTF. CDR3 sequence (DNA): TGTGCCAGCAGCCAAGACCTTGGGACGGGTTATGGCTACACCTTC.

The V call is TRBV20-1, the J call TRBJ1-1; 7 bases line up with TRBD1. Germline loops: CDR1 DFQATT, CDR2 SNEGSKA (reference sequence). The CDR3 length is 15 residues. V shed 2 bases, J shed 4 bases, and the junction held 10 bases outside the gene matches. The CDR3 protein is CSARSRQGPSTEAFF. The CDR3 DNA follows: TGCAGTGCTAGATCGAGACAGGGCCCATCCACTGAAGCTTTCTTT.

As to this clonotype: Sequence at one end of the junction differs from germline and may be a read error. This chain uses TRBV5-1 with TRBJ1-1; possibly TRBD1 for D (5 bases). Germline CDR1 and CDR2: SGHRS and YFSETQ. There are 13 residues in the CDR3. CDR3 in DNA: TGCGCCAGCAGCTCAGACAGTAACACTGACGCTTTCTTT. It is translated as CASSSDSNTDAFF.

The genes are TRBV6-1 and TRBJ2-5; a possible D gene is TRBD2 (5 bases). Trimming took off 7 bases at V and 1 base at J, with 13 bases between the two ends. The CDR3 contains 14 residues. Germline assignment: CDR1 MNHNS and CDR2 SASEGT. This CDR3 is CASTQRLSQETQYF. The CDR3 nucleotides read TGTGCCAGCACCCAAAGACTATCCCAAGAGACCCAGTACTTC.

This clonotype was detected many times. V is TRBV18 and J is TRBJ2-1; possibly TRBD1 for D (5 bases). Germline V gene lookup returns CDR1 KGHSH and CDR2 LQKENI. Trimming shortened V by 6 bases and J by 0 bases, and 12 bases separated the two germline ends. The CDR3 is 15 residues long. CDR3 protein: CASSQGGGSYNEQFF. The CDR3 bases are TGTGCCAGCTCCCAGGGTGGTGGCTCCTACAATGAGCAGTTCTTC. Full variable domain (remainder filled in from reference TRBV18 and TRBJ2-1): NAGVMQNPRHLVRRRGQEARLRCSPMKGHSHVYWYRQLPEEGLKFMVYLQKENIIDESGMPKERFSAEFPKEGPSILRIQQVVRGDSAAYFCASSQGGGSYNEQFFGPGTRLTVL.

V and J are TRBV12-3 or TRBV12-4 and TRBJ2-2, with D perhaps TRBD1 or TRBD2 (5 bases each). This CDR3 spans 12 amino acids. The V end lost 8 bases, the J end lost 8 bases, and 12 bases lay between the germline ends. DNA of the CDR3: TGTGCCAGCTGGGACCACAGTGGGGAGCTGTTTTTT. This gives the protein CASWDHSGELFF.

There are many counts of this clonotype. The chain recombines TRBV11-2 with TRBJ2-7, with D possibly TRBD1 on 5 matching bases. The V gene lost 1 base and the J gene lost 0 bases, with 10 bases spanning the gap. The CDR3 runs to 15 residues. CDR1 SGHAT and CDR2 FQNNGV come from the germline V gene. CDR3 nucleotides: TGTGCCAGCAGCTTAGTGGGGCTCAGCTCCTACGAGCAGTACTTC. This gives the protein CASSLVGLSSYEQYF.

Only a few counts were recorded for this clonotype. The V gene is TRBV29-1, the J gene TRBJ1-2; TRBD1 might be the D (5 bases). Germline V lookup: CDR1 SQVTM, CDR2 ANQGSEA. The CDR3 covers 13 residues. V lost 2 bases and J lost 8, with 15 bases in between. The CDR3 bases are TGCAGCGTTGAATTGCAGGGATATCGAGGCTACACCTTC. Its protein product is CSVELQGYRGYTF. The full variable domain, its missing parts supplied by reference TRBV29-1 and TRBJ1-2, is SAVISQKPSRDICQRGTSLTIQCQVDSQVTMMFWYRQQPGQSLTLIATANQGSEATYESGFVIDKFPISRPNLTFSTLTVSNMSPEDSSIYLCSVELQGYRGYTFGSGTRLTVV.

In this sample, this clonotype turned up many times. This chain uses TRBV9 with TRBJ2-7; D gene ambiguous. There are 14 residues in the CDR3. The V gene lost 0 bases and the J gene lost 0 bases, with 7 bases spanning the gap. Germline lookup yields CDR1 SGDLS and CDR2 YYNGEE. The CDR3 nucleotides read TGTGCCAGCAGCGTAGGCTCTAGCTCCTACGAGCAGTACTTC. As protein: CASSVGSSSYEQYF.

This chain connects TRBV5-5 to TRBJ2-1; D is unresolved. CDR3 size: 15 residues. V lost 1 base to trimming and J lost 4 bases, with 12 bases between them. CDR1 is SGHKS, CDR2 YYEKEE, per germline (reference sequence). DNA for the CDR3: TGTGCCAGCAGCTTGACGGATTCAGGTTACAATGAGCAGTTCTTC. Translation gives CASSLTDSGYNEQFF.

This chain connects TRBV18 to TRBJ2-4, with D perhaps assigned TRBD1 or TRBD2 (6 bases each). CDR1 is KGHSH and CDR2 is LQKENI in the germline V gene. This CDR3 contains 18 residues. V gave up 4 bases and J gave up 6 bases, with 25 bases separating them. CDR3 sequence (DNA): TGTGCCAGCTCACGACATAACCTCTACGACAGGCGGGGAAACATTCAGTACTTC. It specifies CASSRHNLYDRRGNIQYF.

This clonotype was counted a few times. The CDR3 DNA sequence: TGTGCCAGCAGACAAAGGCATTTCGGGACTAGCGGACAGACAGATACGCAGTATTTT. It specifies CASRQRHFGTSGQTDTQYF. The chain combines TRBV6-1 with TRBJ2-3, with 11 nucleotides matching TRBD2. The CDR3 sequence is 19 residues long. CDR1 is MNHNS, CDR2 SASEGT, per germline. V shed 6 bases, J shed 3 bases, and the junction held 17 bases outside the gene matches.

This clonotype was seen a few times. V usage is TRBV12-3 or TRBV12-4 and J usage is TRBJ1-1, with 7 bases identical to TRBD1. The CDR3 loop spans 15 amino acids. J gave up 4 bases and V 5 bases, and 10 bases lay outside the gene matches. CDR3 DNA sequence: TGTGCCAGCAGTCCCTATGGGCAGGGGGGCACTGAAGCTTTCTTT. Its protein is CASSPYGQGGTEAFF.

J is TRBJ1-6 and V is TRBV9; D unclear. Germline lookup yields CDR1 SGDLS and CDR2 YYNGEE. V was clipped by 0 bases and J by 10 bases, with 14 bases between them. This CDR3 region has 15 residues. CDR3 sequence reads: CASSVDGLNRSPLHF. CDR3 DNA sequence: TGTGCCAGCAGCGTAGACGGATTAAACCGGTCACCCCTCCACTTT.

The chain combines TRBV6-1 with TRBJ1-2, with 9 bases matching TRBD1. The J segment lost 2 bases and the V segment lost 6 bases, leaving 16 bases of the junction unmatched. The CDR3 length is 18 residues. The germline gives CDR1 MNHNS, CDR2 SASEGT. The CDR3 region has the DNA TGTGCCAGCAGCGACCCCGGGACAGGGATAAGGAGGAACTATGGCTACACCTTC. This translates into CASSDPGTGIRRNYGYTF.

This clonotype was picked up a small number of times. CDR3 coding DNA: TGTGCCAGCTCACCATTTACGGACACCGGGGAGCTGTTTTTT. Translated: CASSPFTDTGELFF. The J gene is TRBJ2-2, the V gene TRBV18, with D unclear. Germline lookup yields CDR1 KGHSH and CDR2 LQKENI. The CDR3 loop spans 14 amino acids. V shed 2 bases and J shed 3 bases, with 7 bases lying between them.

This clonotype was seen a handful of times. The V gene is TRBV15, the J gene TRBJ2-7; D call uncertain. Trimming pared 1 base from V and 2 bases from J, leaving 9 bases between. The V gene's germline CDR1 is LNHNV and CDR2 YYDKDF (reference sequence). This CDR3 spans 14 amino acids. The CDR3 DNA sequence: TGTGCCACCAGCAGAGGACTCGATACCTACGAGCAGTACTTC. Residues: CATSRGLDTYEQYF.

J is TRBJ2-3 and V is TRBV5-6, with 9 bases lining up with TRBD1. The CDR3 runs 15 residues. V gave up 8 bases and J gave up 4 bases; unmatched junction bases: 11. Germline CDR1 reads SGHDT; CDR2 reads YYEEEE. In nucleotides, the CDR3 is TGTGCCAGGACTCCACAGGGGGCGCGCGCAGATACGCAGTATTTT. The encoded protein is CARTPQGARADTQYF.

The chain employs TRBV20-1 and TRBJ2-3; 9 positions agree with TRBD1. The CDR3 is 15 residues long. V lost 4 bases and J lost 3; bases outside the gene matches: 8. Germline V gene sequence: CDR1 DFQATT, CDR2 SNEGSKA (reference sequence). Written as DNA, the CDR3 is TGCAGTGCTAACTTACGACAGGGGGGAACAGATACGCAGTATTTT. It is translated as CSANLRQGGTDTQYF.

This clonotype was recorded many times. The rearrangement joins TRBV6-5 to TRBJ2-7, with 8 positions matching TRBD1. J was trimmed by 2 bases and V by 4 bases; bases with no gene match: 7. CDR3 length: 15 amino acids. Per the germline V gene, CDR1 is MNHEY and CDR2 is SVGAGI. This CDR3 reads CASSSMDRVAYEQYF. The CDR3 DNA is TGTGCCAGCAGTTCCATGGACAGGGTGGCCTACGAGCAGTACTTC.

In DNA form, the CDR3 reads TGTGCCAGCAGCCCCCGAGCGGGAGTCTACAATGAGCAGTTCTTC. Translation gives CASSPRAGVYNEQFF. This chain joins TRBV9 and TRBJ2-1, with 8 bases aligning to TRBD2. CDR1 SGDLS and CDR2 YYNGEE come from the germline V gene. The J segment lost 3 bases and the V segment lost 4 bases, leaving 6 bases of the junction unmatched. The CDR3 covers 15 residues.

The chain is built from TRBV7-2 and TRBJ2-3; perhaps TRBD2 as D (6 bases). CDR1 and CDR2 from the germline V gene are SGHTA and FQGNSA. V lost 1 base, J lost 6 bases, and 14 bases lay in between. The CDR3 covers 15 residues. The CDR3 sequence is CASSLGGVGMDTQYF. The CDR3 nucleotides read TGTGCCAGCAGCTTAGGGGGGGTCGGAATGGATACGCAGTATTTT.

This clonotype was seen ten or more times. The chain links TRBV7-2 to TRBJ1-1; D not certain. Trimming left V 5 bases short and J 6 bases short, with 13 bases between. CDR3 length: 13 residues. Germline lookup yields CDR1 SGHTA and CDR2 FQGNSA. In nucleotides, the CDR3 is TGTGCCAGCAGCCGTCACATGAGGGCTGAAGCTTTCTTT. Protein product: CASSRHMRAEAFF.

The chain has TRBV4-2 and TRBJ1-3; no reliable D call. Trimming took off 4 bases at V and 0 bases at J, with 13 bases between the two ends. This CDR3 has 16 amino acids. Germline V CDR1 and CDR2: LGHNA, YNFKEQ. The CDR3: CASSLSAVISGNTIYF. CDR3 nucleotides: TGTGCCAGCAGCCTCTCCGCTGTGATCTCTGGAAACACCATATATTTT.

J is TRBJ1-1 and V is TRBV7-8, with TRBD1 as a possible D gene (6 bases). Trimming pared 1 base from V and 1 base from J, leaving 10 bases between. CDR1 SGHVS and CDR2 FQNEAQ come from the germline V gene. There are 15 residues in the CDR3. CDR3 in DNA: TGTGCCAGCAGCTTAGATCAGGGGAGGAACACTGAAGCTTTCTTT. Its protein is CASSLDQGRNTEAFF.